This T cell receptor beta chain was sequenced in a study of T cells in Graves' hyperthyroidism and ophthalmopathy. In its sample, this clonotype was seen many times. Researchers took RNA transcripts and amplified the TCR beta CDR3 regions from them. The primer set for the first-round RT-PCR of the TCR CDR3 was HTBI. Each CDR3 protein is one row after TCRdb ran MiXCR on the multiplex PCR reads. The sample has around 690,000 distinct CDR3 sequences; roughly 17% are singletons. This CDR3 has 13 amino acids. V gave up 5 bases and J gave up 7 bases, with 12 bases separating them. The V gene's germline CDR1 is SEHNR and CDR2 FQNEAQ (reference sequence). Lactation, pregnancy, other autoimmune disease or uncontrolled infection led to exclusion of patients. Clinical symptoms, serum thyroxine, TRAb, thyroid ultrasound and orbital computed tomography established diagnosis.

The origin of this receptor is a man in his fifties or sixties with Graves' hyperthyroidism. The sequenced material came from blood. The chain combines TRBV7-9 with TRBJ2-1; D could derive from TRBD1 or TRBD2 (5 bases each). The CDR3, as DNA: TGTGCCAGCAGCGACGTCGAGGGGAATGAGCAGTTCTTC. The encoded protein is CASSDVEGNEQFF.